This TCR beta chain was obtained from a study of blood T cell repertoires in COVID-19. This table comes from immunoSEQ multiplex PCR, and its TCRdb copy is limited to in-frame clones, with some not included. The sample has about 200,000 clones; around 92% are singletons. This CDR3 comprises 17 residues. V lost 5 bases to trimming and J lost 0 bases; unmatched junction nucleotides: 14. Germline loops: CDR1 SQVTM, CDR2 ANQGSEA. Sequences were obtained from PBMCs or T cells enriched from blood (not recorded which). The receptor's source is a woman younger than 30 who had recovered from COVID-19. This rearrangement joins TRBV29-1 to TRBJ1-1; TRBD1 agrees at 8 bases. The CDR3 spells CSVKPLGTGTMNTEAFF. In DNA, the CDR3 is TGCAGCGTTAAGCCATTGGGGACAGGTACCATGAACACTGAAGCTTTCTTT.